These T cell receptor beta chains were read from a single sample in a study of blood T cell repertoires in COVID-19. Sequencing used immunoSEQ multiplex PCR; TCRdb keeps in-frame clones, though not all of them. The sample holds roughly 52,000 clones, over 70% seen once. Sequencing was performed on peripheral blood. The receptor set was obtained from a human donor in a cohort sampled during active COVID-19. The CDR3 runs from the conserved cysteine through the conserved F or W. A D gene is named only where the DNA matches it firmly. The size field is filled for only some rows; it gives once, few, many or a size class.

TRBV20-1,.,TRBJ1-1,few,CSASGTMAEAFF
TRBV18,TRBD1,TRBJ1-5,.,CASSPGQGASRQPQHF
TRBV28,TRBD1,TRBJ2-2,few,CASSLLGGENTGELFF
TRBV10-2,TRBD2,TRBJ2-3,.,CASSERGGSGGATDTQYF
TRBV7-2,TRBD1,TRBJ1-2,once,CASSLVGQGGGYTF
TRBV29-1,.,TRBJ2-3,.,CSVEVADTQYF
TRBV7-2,.,TRBJ1-2,.,CASSLRSNRFGYTF
TRBV29-1,TRBD2,TRBJ2-1,.,CSVDTSGVYNEQFF
TRBV2,.,TRBJ2-1,.,CASSRTYYNEQFF
TRBV6-5,TRBD1,TRBJ2-7,.,CASSSRDRGYEQYF
TRBV7-9,.,TRBJ1-2,.,CASSLALGDNSYGYTF
TRBV6-5,TRBD1,TRBJ1-6,.,CASRTGGSPLHF
TRBV5-4,.,TRBJ1-1,.,CASSLVGVEAEAFF
TRBV5-1,.,TRBJ1-1,.,CASSLGPQGDTEAFF
TRBV2,.,TRBJ1-2,.,CASRDEGHANYGYTF
TRBV28,TRBD1,TRBJ2-2,.,CASCSAGQGSGGELFF
TRBV2,TRBD1,TRBJ2-2,.,CASGQGAMGELFF
TRBV19,TRBD2,TRBJ2-7,.,CASKVTSGSREQYF
TRBV6-5,TRBD1,TRBJ2-7,.,CASRPRQGPNYEQYF
TRBV7-9,TRBD2,TRBJ2-3,few,CASSYLAGGSDTQYF
TRBV30,TRBD2,TRBJ2-1,.,CAWSVLGGLPYNEQFF
TRBV14,TRBD1,TRBJ1-1,.,CASSQGRDRVNTEAFF
TRBV20-1,.,TRBJ2-2,medium-sized,CSASRGREEELFF
TRBV25-1,TRBD1,TRBJ1-1,.,CASSGYTGTGGAEAFF
TRBV27,TRBD1,TRBJ1-4,.,CASRSGQLNEKLFF
TRBV4-1,.,TRBJ1-2,.,CASSYIGDYGYTF
TRBV3-1/TRBV3-2,TRBD1,TRBJ1-6,few,CASRTGEDSPLHF
TRBV5-4,TRBD2,TRBJ2-4,.,CASSLGLENIQYF
TRBV19,.,TRBJ2-1,.,CASTTPPRNEQFF
TRBV4-1,.,TRBJ2-3,.,CASSHPRTVDTDTQYF
TRBV6-5,.,TRBJ1-5,.,CASSTYGNQPQHF
TRBV3-1/TRBV3-2,TRBD2,TRBJ2-3,.,CASSQEPGLASNTQYF
TRBV18,TRBD1,TRBJ2-1,.,CASSYRQGNSYNEQFF